Listed below are T cell receptor beta chains from one sample, sequenced in a study of regulatory and conventional T cells in RAG deficiency. The protocol was immunoSEQ multiplex PCR, while the TCRdb copy is restricted to in-frame clones and leaves out a portion. The sample shows 6,000 to 8,000 clones, about four fifths of them seen only once. The same data also went into a second study, on regulatory T cells.

Source material: CD8+ T cells sorted from blood. Source of these receptors: a human donor in good health. Both conserved end residues are part of each CDR3. The D gene is left open where the match is weak. Clone size is not always given. Where it is, it says once, few, many or a class for expanded clones.

TRBJ1-6 | NA | few | TRBV6-5 | CASREGGGNSPLHF | TGTGCCAGCAGGGAGGGAGGAGGGAATTCACCCCTCCACTTT
TRBJ2-1 | TRBD2 | NA | TRBV29-1 | CSGGLAGWGEQFF | TGCAGCGGAGGACTAGCGGGGTGGGGTGAGCAGTTCTTC
TRBJ1-1 | NA | NA | TRBV30 | CAMGRMNTEAFF | TGTGCCATGGGACGGATGAACACTGAAGCTTTCTTT
TRBJ1-2 | NA | NA | TRBV28 | CASSLWTDGRDGYTF | TGTGCCAGCAGTTTGTGGACAGACGGACGTGATGGCTACACCTTC
TRBJ1-5 | NA | NA | TRBV6-5 | CASTPGGGGQPQHF | TGTGCCAGCACTCCCGGGGGGGGTGGTCAGCCCCAGCATTTT
TRBJ2-7 | TRBD1 | NA | TRBV9 | CASSVGGTGYEQYF | TGTGCCAGCAGCGTAGGTGGGACAGGCTACGAGCAGTACTTC
TRBJ2-5 | TRBD1 | NA | TRBV11-2 | CARGTAQETQYF | TGTGCCAGAGGGACAGCTCAAGAGACCCAGTACTTC
TRBJ2-5 | NA | NA | TRBV7-2 | CASSPGVYQETQYF | TGTGCCAGCAGCCCAGGGGTCTACCAAGAGACCCAGTACTTC
TRBJ2-7 | NA | NA | TRBV4-1 | CASSQGDGFTSYEQYF | TGCGCCAGCAGCCAAGGGGACGGCTTCACCTCCTACGAGCAGTACTTC
TRBJ2-7 | TRBD1 | NA | TRBV11-1 | CASSQQGAGDEQYF | TGTGCCAGCAGCCAACAGGGGGCCGGCGACGAGCAGTACTTC
TRBJ2-5 | NA | NA | TRBV7-8 | CASSLGQKETQYF | TGTGCCAGCAGCTTAGGACAGAAAGAGACCCAGTACTTC
TRBJ2-1 | NA | few | TRBV5-1 | CASSLVDNEQFF | TGCGCCAGCAGCTTGGTGGACAATGAGCAGTTCTTC
TRBJ2-3 | TRBD2 | once | TRBV7-9 | CASTPSSGGLTDTQYF | TGTGCCAGCACCCCTTCCAGCGGGGGGCTAACAGATACGCAGTATTTT
TRBJ1-2 | NA | few | TRBV5-4 | CASSLSDSGYGYTF | TGTGCCAGCAGCTTGTCGGACAGTGGCTATGGCTACACCTTC
TRBJ2-7 | TRBD1 | few | TRBV6-1 | CASSGSTGIYEQYF | TGTGCCAGCAGTGGGTCGACAGGGATCTACGAGCAGTACTTC
TRBJ1-6 | TRBD1 | NA | TRBV5-1 | CASSLVEGARSPLHF | TGCGCCAGCAGCTTGGTAGAGGGGGCAAGATCACCCCTCCACTTT
TRBJ2-1 | TRBD1 | NA | TRBV12-5 | CASGDRGAYNEQFF | TGTGCTAGTGGTGACAGGGGAGCCTACAATGAGCAGTTCTTC
TRBJ1-4 | NA | NA | TRBV7-9 | CASRTGGPNEKLFF | TGTGCCAGCAGAACCGGGGGGCCTAATGAAAAACTGTTTTTT
TRBJ2-5 | TRBD1 | NA | TRBV7-2 | CASSLEGLGGPETQYF | TGTGCCAGCAGCTTAGAGGGTTTAGGGGGCCCCGAGACCCAGTACTTC
TRBJ1-3 | TRBD1 | NA | TRBV7-6 | CASSVGQRSGNTIYF | TGTGCCAGCAGCGTGGGACAGCGCTCTGGAAACACCATATATTTT
TRBJ2-7 | TRBD2 | NA | TRBV27 | CASSLAGGKNEQYF | TGTGCCAGCAGTCTAGCGGGGGGAAAAAACGAGCAGTACTTC
TRBJ1-2 | NA | NA | TRBV4-1 | CASSQVEGTYGYTF | TGCGCCAGCAGCCAAGTTGAGGGGACCTATGGCTACACCTTC
TRBJ2-7 | NA | few | TRBV30 | CAWSVVGYEQYF | TGTGCCTGGAGTGTAGTAGGGTACGAGCAGTACTTC
TRBJ2-3 | NA | NA | TRBV13 | CASSSPWGDHPDTQYF | TGTGCCAGCAGCTCCCCTTGGGGGGATCATCCAGATACGCAGTATTTT
TRBJ2-1 | TRBD2 | once | TRBV5-6 | CASSLSPSGGVIRHNEQFF | TGTGCCAGCAGCTTGAGCCCAAGCGGGGGGGTTATCCGACACAATGAGCAGTTCTTC
TRBJ2-3 | TRBD2 | once | TRBV9 | CASSPRGGGSTDTQYF | TGTGCCAGCAGTCCTCGGGGCGGGGGAAGCACAGATACGCAGTATTTT
TRBJ2-7 | NA | NA | TRBV2 | CASSEAGFYEQYF | TGTGCCAGCAGTGAAGCTGGGTTCTACGAGCAGTACTTC
TRBJ1-2 | NA | NA | TRBV4-1 | CASSHNPGTPFQNYGYTF | TGCGCCAGCAGCCACAACCCCGGGACACCTTTTCAAAACTATGGCTACACCTTC
TRBJ1-4 | NA | NA | TRBV4-1 | CASSQRIATNEKLFF | TGCGCCAGCAGCCAAAGAATTGCAACTAATGAAAAACTGTTTTTT
TRBJ2-5 | TRBD1 | NA | TRBV30 | CAWTGGGQTQYF | TGTGCCTGGACAGGGGGCGGGCAGACCCAGTACTTC
TRBJ1-5 | NA | NA | TRBV19 | CASSIGTNQPQHF | TGTGCCAGTAGTATCGGCACGAATCAGCCCCAGCATTTT
TRBJ2-1 | NA | once | TRBV7-9 | CASGRGESYNEQFF | TGTGCCAGCGGAAGAGGCGAATCCTACAATGAGCAGTTCTTC
TRBJ2-1 | NA | once | TRBV28 | CASSPYNEQFF | TGTGCCAGCAGCCCTTACAATGAGCAGTTCTTC
TRBJ1-6 | NA | once | TRBV5-6 | CASSLDRSSYNSPLHF | TGTGCCAGCAGCTTGGACAGAAGCTCCTATAATTCACCCCTCCACTTT
TRBJ2-2 | TRBD2 | NA | TRBV6-5 | CASSLVAGDTGELFF | TGTGCCAGCAGTTTAGTGGCGGGGGACACCGGGGAGCTGTTTTTT
TRBJ2-7 | TRBD1 | few | TRBV7-9 | CASSSGQAAYEQYF | TGTGCCAGCAGCTCAGGACAGGCCGCCTACGAGCAGTACTTC
TRBJ1-5 | TRBD1 | few | TRBV2 | CASSDTGASNQPQHF | TGTGCCAGCAGTGATACAGGGGCGAGCAATCAGCCCCAGCATTTT
TRBJ1-1 | TRBD1 | NA | TRBV4-1 | CASSQGGFRTGHMNTEAFF | TGCGCCAGCAGCCAAGGAGGATTCCGGACAGGGCACATGAACACTGAAGCTTTCTTT